The entry that follows covers one T cell receptor beta chain sequence. Its specificity is unknown. Patients with a history of autoimmune disease or on systemic immunosuppression were excluded. The method was immunoSEQ multiplex PCR; TCRdb's version includes in-frame clones alone and lacks a portion of them. The sample carries about 33,000 clones, approximately 84% recorded once. With 6 bases removed from V and 5 bases from J, the gap between germline ends came to 11 bases. Germline assignment: CDR1 MNHEY and CDR2 SMNVEV (reference sequence). This CDR3 has 12 residues. This specimen comes from a study of OX40 agonist ivuxolimab in advanced cancers. On the study more broadly: Ivuxolimab was administered intravenously to patients at 0.01 to 10 mg/kg every 2 weeks.

General observations from the study: Both blood CD4+ and CD8+ T cells showed clonal growth by week 6 at 0.1 to 3.0 mg/kg. CD4+ T cells averaged fewer expanded clones than CD8+ T cells.

This TCR was recovered from an adult with an advanced solid tumor such as melanoma, head and neck, liver or kidney cancer. The chain recombines TRBV27 with TRBJ2-7, with D tentatively TRBD1 or TRBD2 (7 bases each). The input for sequencing was CD4+ or CD8+ T cells sorted from blood, taken in a trial of the OX40 agonist ivuxolimab. CDR3 in amino acids: CASRGGGHEQYF. CDR3 sequence (DNA): TGTGCCAGCAGGGGAGGGGGCCACGAGCAGTACTTC.